One T cell receptor beta chain is described in this entry. Its antigen is as yet unknown. This record belongs to a study of OX40 agonist ivuxolimab in advanced cancers. About the research overall: The treatment was a fully human IgG2 OX40 agonist, ivuxolimab. Study results and caveats: There were, on average, more expanded clones in CD8+ T cells than in CD4+.

Germline V gene sequence: CDR1 SGHRS, CDR2 YFSETQ. The CDR3 loop spans 16 amino acids. Trimming removed 1 base at V and 1 base at J, with 14 bases between. Repertoires were generated with immunoSEQ multiplex PCR, while TCRdb's copy carries only in-frame clones and drops some. The sample records around 34,000 clones, around four fifths being singletons. The rearrangement joins TRBV5-1 to TRBJ2-5; D gene unclear. This TCR was recovered from an adult with an advanced solid tumor such as melanoma, head and neck, liver or kidney cancer. The input for sequencing was CD4+ or CD8+ T cells sorted from blood, taken in a trial of the OX40 agonist ivuxolimab. CDR3 region: CASSLYGPPPQETQYF. CDR3 nucleotides: TGCGCCAGCAGCTTGTACGGACCGCCACCCCAAGAGACCCAGTACTTC. Complete variable domain (other parts from reference TRBV5-1 and TRBJ2-5): KAGVTQTPRYLIKTRGQQVTLSCSPISGHRSVSWYQQTPGQGLQFLFEYFSETQRNKGNFPGRFSGRQFSNSRSEMNVSTLELGDSALYLCASSLYGPPPQETQYFGPGTRLLVL.